The clone carrying this T cell receptor beta chain was counted a few times. Its specificity is unknown. Trimming took 6 bases from V and 6 from J; bases not matched to a gene: 7. Germline CDR1 is MNHEY and CDR2 is SVGEGT. This CDR3 spans 15 amino acids. TCRdb re-called the reads through MiXCR, storing one row per CDR3 protein. The sample holds around 71,000 distinct CDR3 sequences, 20% to 25% seen once. These data belong to a study of T cell repertoires in cytomegalovirus infection. The chain couples TRBV6-2 or TRBV6-3 to TRBJ2-1; 11 bases align to TRBD2. This clonotype was sampled from a human donor in good health (CMV status not recorded). Some clones in this sample may be carry-over from other donors' samples. The input for sequencing was CD8+ T cells from cultured PBMCs, taken from culture after CMV antigen stimulation. The CDR3 loop reads CASSSGTSGTNEQFF. CDR3 coding DNA: TGTGCCAGCAGCTCCGGGACTAGCGGAACCAATGAGCAGTTCTTC.